A selection of T cell receptor beta chains follows, all from one sample in a study of beta chain features in type 1 diabetes. Clones were sequenced by immunoSEQ multiplex PCR, and TCRdb holds only the in-frame ones, with some missing. This sample carries under 300,000 clones, 7% to 9% of them seen once, and the ten largest clones take more than 0.9%. What was sequenced was central memory CD4+ T cells from blood. These receptors all stem from a woman aged 18-35 years in good health. The CDR3 runs from the conserved cysteine through the conserved F or W. A D gene is named only where the DNA matches it firmly. The size entry is marked missing in some rows and otherwise reads once, few, many or a size class.

J: TRBJ2-1
size: few
V: TRBV4-2
D: .
CDR3: CASSQVRDGEQFF
DNA: TGTGCCAGCAGCCAAGTGCGGGACGGTGAGCAGTTCTTC

J: TRBJ2-7
size: .
V: TRBV11-3
D: .
CDR3: CASSLGTLFEQYF
DNA: TGTGCCAGCAGCTTGGGGACCCTATTCGAGCAGTACTTC

J: TRBJ1-1
size: .
V: TRBV19
D: .
CDR3: CASSEQVNTEAFF
DNA: TGTGCCAGCTCGGAACAGGTGAACACTGAAGCTTTCTTT

J: TRBJ1-2
size: .
V: TRBV5-4
D: TRBD1
CDR3: CASSPLGGGQIAYGYTF
DNA: TGTGCCAGCAGCCCTTTGGGGGGGGGACAGATCGCATATGGCTACACCTTC

J: TRBJ2-1
size: few
V: TRBV11-1
D: .
CDR3: CASTVAAGGHGEQFF
DNA: TGTGCCAGCACTGTCGCGGCAGGGGGGCATGGTGAGCAGTTCTTC

J: TRBJ2-7
size: .
V: TRBV9
D: .
CDR3: CASSVEWSASYEQYF
DNA: TGTGCCAGCAGCGTAGAGTGGAGCGCGTCCTACGAGCAGTACTTC

J: TRBJ2-1
size: .
V: TRBV7-2
D: .
CDR3: CASSLVGRGLSEQFF
DNA: TGTGCCAGCAGCTTAGTCGGGAGGGGGCTAAGTGAGCAGTTCTTC

J: TRBJ2-1
size: many
V: TRBV29-1
D: .
CDR3: CSVVRQANEQFF
DNA: TGCAGCGTGGTTCGACAGGCCAATGAGCAGTTCTTC

J: TRBJ2-4
size: .
V: TRBV7-9
D: .
CDR3: CASSLFAGYNAKNIQYF
DNA: TGTGCCAGCAGCTTATTCGCCGGATACAATGCCAAAAACATTCAGTACTTC

J: TRBJ2-5
size: few
V: TRBV28
D: TRBD1
CDR3: CASSSLGTGRETQYF
DNA: TGTGCCAGCAGTTCACTCGGGACAGGGCGAGAGACCCAGTACTTC

J: TRBJ1-1
size: few
V: TRBV7-2
D: .
CDR3: CASSLQQMNTEAFF
DNA: TGTGCCAGCAGCTTACAACAGATGAACACTGAAGCTTTCTTT

J: TRBJ2-2
size: few
V: TRBV28
D: .
CDR3: CGVRGTGELFF
DNA: TGTGGGGTCCGGGGCACCGGGGAGCTGTTTTTT

J: TRBJ1-1
size: .
V: TRBV10-3
D: TRBD1
CDR3: CAISSDRGGSEAFF
DNA: TGTGCCATCAGTTCTGACAGGGGAGGGAGTGAAGCTTTCTTT

J: TRBJ2-3
size: few
V: TRBV5-1
D: .
CDR3: CASSPTMGTDTQYF
DNA: TGCGCCAGCAGCCCAACGATGGGCACAGATACGCAGTATTTT

J: TRBJ1-2
size: few
V: TRBV5-4
D: .
CDR3: CASNRDTGLGGYGYTF
DNA: TGTGCCAGCAACCGGGACACCGGTCTGGGGGGCTATGGCTACACCTTC

J: TRBJ2-1
size: many
V: TRBV4-3
D: .
CDR3: CASSQVHSGYNEQFF
DNA: TGCGCCAGCAGCCAAGTCCACTCTGGGTACAATGAGCAGTTCTTC

J: TRBJ2-6
size: few
V: TRBV2
D: .
CDR3: CASRQGSGANVLTF
DNA: TGTGCCAGCAGGCAGGGGTCTGGGGCCAACGTCCTGACTTTC

J: TRBJ2-7
size: .
V: TRBV18
D: .
CDR3: CASSPGRSYEQYF
DNA: TGTGCCAGCTCACCGGGCCGCTCCTACGAGCAGTACTTC

J: TRBJ2-7
size: .
V: TRBV5-4
D: TRBD2
CDR3: CASSSGLANYEQYF
DNA: TGTGCCAGCAGCTCGGGACTAGCTAACTACGAGCAGTACTTC

J: TRBJ2-4
size: .
V: TRBV6-4
D: .
CDR3: CAGTDILAKNIQYF
DNA: TGTGCCGGAACCGACATTCTAGCCAAAAACATTCAGTACTTC

J: TRBJ2-1
size: .
V: TRBV13
D: TRBD2
CDR3: CASRHLGTSGTNEQFF
DNA: TGTGCCAGCAGACACCTCGGGACTAGCGGGACCAATGAGCAGTTCTTC

J: TRBJ2-1
size: many
V: TRBV6-1
D: TRBD2
CDR3: CASREGLAGEGSYNEQFF
DNA: TGTGCCAGCAGAGAAGGACTAGCGGGAGAGGGGTCCTACAATGAGCAGTTCTTC

J: TRBJ2-1
size: once
V: TRBV7-3
D: TRBD1
CDR3: CASSRQGTTEQFF
DNA: TGTGCCAGCAGTCGACAGGGCACAACGGAGCAGTTCTTC

J: TRBJ1-4
size: .
V: TRBV2
D: .
CDR3: CASSPDRTTNEKLFF
DNA: TGTGCCAGCAGTCCTGACAGAACAACTAATGAAAAACTGTTTTTT

J: TRBJ1-5
size: few
V: TRBV4-1
D: .
CDR3: CASSQEGRSSNQPQHF
DNA: TGCGCCAGCAGCCAAGAGGGGAGGTCTAGCAATCAGCCCCAGCATTTT

J: TRBJ1-4
size: .
V: TRBV28
D: .
CDR3: CASRRPGPNEKLFF
DNA: TGTGCCAGCAGGCGGCCGGGGCCCAATGAAAAACTGTTTTTT

J: TRBJ2-2
size: .
V: TRBV9
D: TRBD2
CDR3: CASSVGVGLNTGELFF
DNA: TGTGCCAGCAGCGTAGGAGTGGGACTAAACACCGGGGAGCTGTTTTTT

J: TRBJ1-2
size: .
V: TRBV5-4
D: .
CDR3: CASSNPTDSPYGYTF
DNA: TGTGCCAGCAGCAACCCCACGGACTCACCCTATGGCTACACCTTC

J: TRBJ1-1
size: .
V: TRBV7-2
D: .
CDR3: CASRTGRNTEAFF
DNA: TGTGCCAGCAGGACAGGCCGGAACACTGAAGCTTTCTTT

J: TRBJ2-5
size: few
V: TRBV6-1
D: .
CDR3: CASTTHTVLETQYF
DNA: TGTGCCAGCACCACCCACACAGTGTTGGAGACCCAGTACTTC

J: TRBJ1-5
size: .
V: TRBV19
D: .
CDR3: CASSIDNQGRVDPQHF
DNA: TGTGCCAGTAGTATAGATAATCAGGGGAGAGTGGATCCCCAGCATTTT

J: TRBJ2-1
size: .
V: TRBV7-2
D: .
CDR3: CASSLSQDINEQFF
DNA: TGTGCCAGCAGCTTGTCTCAAGACATCAATGAGCAGTTCTTC

J: TRBJ2-1
size: .
V: TRBV5-1
D: TRBD1
CDR3: CASSLFPGQGNEQFF
DNA: TGCGCCAGCAGCTTATTTCCGGGACAGGGCAATGAGCAGTTCTTC

J: TRBJ1-1
size: few
V: TRBV29-1
D: .
CDR3: CSVEGGRWVTEAFF
DNA: TGCAGCGTCGAGGGGGGGCGCTGGGTCACTGAAGCTTTCTTT

J: TRBJ2-1
size: .
V: TRBV6-5
D: .
CDR3: CASLGGNGGHEQFF
DNA: TGTGCCAGCCTCGGGGGTAATGGAGGCCATGAGCAGTTCTTC

J: TRBJ1-6
size: few
V: TRBV4-2
D: TRBD1
CDR3: CASRANRGDNSPLHF
DNA: TGTGCCAGCAGAGCGAACAGGGGCGACAATTCACCCCTCCACTTT

J: TRBJ2-2
size: few
V: TRBV11-2
D: .
CDR3: CASSLARGFSGELFF
DNA: TGTGCCAGCAGCTTAGCTCGAGGGTTCAGCGGGGAGCTGTTTTTT

J: TRBJ1-1
size: few
V: TRBV7-9
D: .
CDR3: CASSDRNVNTEAFF
DNA: TGTGCCAGCAGCGACAGGAACGTGAACACTGAAGCTTTCTTT

J: TRBJ1-6
size: many
V: TRBV28
D: .
CDR3: CASSSVDSPLHF
DNA: TGTGCCAGCAGTTCAGTCGATTCACCCCTCCACTTT

J: TRBJ2-7
size: few
V: TRBV4-3
D: .
CDR3: CASSQDRRGVYEQYF
DNA: TGCGCCAGCAGCCAAGATCGTCGGGGAGTCTACGAGCAGTACTTC

J: TRBJ2-1
size: few
V: TRBV15
D: .
CDR3: CATSRENGQGATSGRSAEQFF
DNA: TGTGCCACCAGCAGAGAAAATGGACAGGGGGCGACTAGCGGGAGATCGGCTGAGCAGTTCTTC

J: TRBJ1-3
size: many
V: TRBV9
D: TRBD1
CDR3: CASSVIRDSLSGNTIYF
DNA: TGTGCCAGCAGCGTGATTCGGGACAGCCTCTCTGGAAACACCATATATTTT

J: TRBJ1-2
size: few
V: TRBV5-4
D: TRBD1
CDR3: CASSPGGLNYGYTF
DNA: TGTGCCAGCAGCCCAGGGGGCTTAAATTATGGCTACACCTTC

J: TRBJ1-2
size: few
V: TRBV28
D: .
CDR3: CASSQRVNYGYTF
DNA: TGTGCCAGCAGTCAGAGGGTAAACTATGGCTACACCTTC

J: TRBJ2-5
size: .
V: TRBV25-1
D: .
CDR3: CASSEWGFQETQYF
DNA: TGTGCCAGCAGTGAATGGGGGTTCCAGGAGACCCAGTACTTC

J: TRBJ2-5
size: .
V: TRBV18
D: .
CDR3: CASSPPEQETQYF
DNA: TGTGCCAGCTCACCCCCAGAGCAAGAGACCCAGTACTTC

J: TRBJ1-2
size: few
V: TRBV7-3
D: TRBD1
CDR3: CASSSQQGNGYTF
DNA: TGTGCCAGCAGCTCCCAACAGGGGAATGGCTACACCTTC

J: TRBJ2-6
size: few
V: TRBV6-1
D: .
CDR3: CASGERVNVLTF
DNA: TGTGCCAGCGGCGAAAGGGTCAACGTCCTGACTTTC

J: TRBJ2-5
size: few
V: TRBV7-2
D: .
CDR3: CASSLAKETQYF
DNA: TGTGCCAGCAGCTTGGCAAAAGAGACCCAGTACTTC